This passage covers 9 T cell receptor beta chains from one sample sequenced in a study of response to subunit inactivated influenza vaccine. MiXCR, applied by TCRdb to the RT-PCR reads, yields one record per CDR3 protein. The sample consists of some 850,000 distinct CDR3 sequences, around 20% of them appearing once. The sequenced sample was PBMCs from blood, obtained about 5 days after vaccination. The receptors were sampled from a man in his forties or fifties who received an inactivated influenza vaccine.

This clonotype has a count of ten or more. J is TRBJ2-1 and V is TRBV4-3, with 15 bases aligning to TRBD2. Germline V gene data show CDR1 as LGHNA and CDR2 as YSLEER. The CDR3 is made up of 15 amino acids. With V trimmed by 2 bases and J by 9 bases, 2 bases remained unmatched. CDR3 sequence (DNA): TGCGCCAGCAGCCAACAGGGACTAGCGGGGGGTGAGCAGTTCTTC. Translating it yields CASSQQGLAGGEQFF.

Here the CDR3 reads CASSAPGQGAYNEQFF. DNA of the CDR3: TGTGCCAGCTCAGCGCCGGGACAGGGGGCCTACAATGAGCAGTTCTTC. V and J are TRBV18 and TRBJ2-1; the match to TRBD1 covers 11 bases. The CDR3 sequence is 16 residues long. Trimming removed 5 bases from V and 2 bases from J; junction bases left unmatched: 5. From germline, CDR1 is KGHSH and CDR2 LQKENI.

This chain joins TRBV24-1 and TRBJ2-3; TRBD2 might be the D (6 bases). The germline gives CDR1 KGHDR, CDR2 SFDVKD. The CDR3 runs to 14 residues. V was pared by 4 bases and J by 6 bases, with 13 bases between. CDR3 protein: CATSEAEGFDTQYF. The CDR3 nucleotides read TGTGCCACCAGTGAGGCGGAGGGTTTCGATACGCAGTATTTT.

This clonotype showed up just a few times. The chain employs TRBV6-5 and TRBJ2-5, with 11 bases fitting TRBD2. V dropped 2 bases and J dropped 4; count of bases not matched to a gene: 6. Germline values: CDR1 MNHEY, CDR2 SVGAGI. The CDR3 length is 16 residues. The CDR3 is CASSYLLLAGGETQYF. DNA of the CDR3: TGTGCCAGCAGTTACCTCCTTCTAGCGGGAGGAGAGACCCAGTACTTC.

This clonotype was counted between two and nine times. Here the CDR3 DNA reads TGCGCCAGCAGCCGACTAGCGGGGGCGAAAGAGACCCAGTACTTC. Amino acid sequence: CASSRLAGAKETQYF. This sequence joins TRBV5-1 and TRBJ2-5; 12 bases agree with TRBD2. Germline lookup yields CDR1 SGHRS and CDR2 YFSETQ. The V gene end was trimmed by 4 bases and the J gene end by 3 bases; junction bases not matched to a gene: 4. This CDR3 has 15 residues.

The chain carries TRBV20-1 and TRBJ2-3; TRBD1 matches at 7 bases. Germline-derived CDR1 and CDR2 are DFQATT and SNEGSKA (reference sequence). The CDR3 totals 17 residues. V gave up 3 bases and J gave up 0 bases; unmatched junction bases: 12. In DNA form, the CDR3 reads TGCAGTGCTAGGGGGCAGGGGGAGTTTCTGAGCACAGATACGCAGTATTTT. Translation gives CSARGQGEFLSTDTQYF.

The V gene is TRBV6-5, the J gene TRBJ2-3; D is perhaps TRBD1 (6 bases). Germline loops: CDR1 MNHEY, CDR2 SVGAGI. Trimming removed 0 bases from V and 4 bases from J, with 17 bases in between. The CDR3 totals 17 residues. The chain's CDR3 is CASSYSIWVRGPDTQYF. Here the CDR3 DNA reads TGTGCCAGCAGTTACTCGATTTGGGTCAGGGGTCCAGATACGCAGTATTTT.

The chain is built from TRBV5-1 and TRBJ2-1; D possibly corresponds to TRBD1 (6 bases). Germline lookup yields CDR1 SGHRS and CDR2 YFSETQ. V was clipped by 6 bases and J by 5 bases, with 15 bases between them. This CDR3 has 14 amino acids. This CDR3 is CASKTGSMHNEQFF. In nucleotides, the CDR3 is TGCGCCAGCAAGACAGGTTCAATGCACAATGAGCAGTTCTTC.

This clonotype was observed at least ten times. The V and J genes are TRBV12-3 or TRBV12-4 and TRBJ2-7; 7 bases fit TRBD2. The CDR3 is made up of 15 amino acids. J gave up 2 bases and V 3 bases, and 7 bases lay outside the gene matches. CDR3 DNA: TGTGCCAGCAGTTTGGGTGGCGGGAGCCCCTACGAGCAGTACTTC. Protein: CASSLGGGSPYEQYF.